A selection of T cell receptor beta chains follows, all from one sample in a study of blood T cell repertoires in COVID-19. The data were produced by immunoSEQ multiplex PCR, yet TCRdb's version contains in-frame clones alone and is incomplete. The sample contains about 200,000 clones, about 90% of which appear only once. The sequencing input was peripheral blood. Source of these receptors: a man aged 35 to 55 with active or convalescent COVID-19. The CDR3 runs from the conserved cysteine through the conserved F or W.

v_call,cdr3_length,cdr3_aa
TRBV7-8,15,CASSLTLGTGSGYTF
TRBV5-1,13,CASSLSGPTEAFF
TRBV19,16,CASTPGTAYSGNTIYF
TRBV28,15,CASSLFRQGAGGYTF
TRBV7-5,17,CVRISKGPRQGWYGYTF
TRBV5-5,15,CASSPTLGRAAEAFF
TRBV5-1,14,CASSANTGSYGYTF
TRBV29-1,12,CSVFWSDEKLFF
TRBV4-2,15,CASSQGERENYEQYF
TRBV27,14,CASSLSSSPDRKHF
TRBV10-3,11,CATAFGWEAFF
TRBV24-1,12,CATSVRDNEQFF
TRBV20-1,15,CSASRGNRAYNEQFF
TRBV27,14,CASSLSGGTHEQYF
TRBV6-5,13,CASRPGQGTEAFF
TRBV5-1,15,CASSLAGTGSYEQYF
TRBV29-1,11,CSVPSGSPLHF
TRBV5-3,19,CARSSTENGQGASIYEQYF
TRBV12-3/TRBV12-4,12,CASSLARDTQYF
TRBV9,16,CASSVAPDKGPPEQYF
TRBV5-1,15,CASSPSQAVGYEQYF
TRBV2,14,CASSPGDRAQPQHF
TRBV18,15,CASSPDGQGWTEAFF
TRBV27,13,CASSLWGGDGYTF
TRBV6-2/TRBV6-3,16,CASSYGQLATNEKLFF
TRBV5-6,13,CASSPRLGTEAFF
TRBV3-1/TRBV3-2,12,CASSHRDYGYTF
TRBV19,13,CASSLQGAGELFF
TRBV5-1,14,CASSLTSGGNEQYF
TRBV30,17,CAWSVLAGGQIIYEQYF
TRBV21-1,13,CASSPGTDPEQFF
TRBV25-1,16,CASSVPAGLVQETQYF
TRBV10-1,16,CASSLNSRSRTDTQYF
TRBV9,15,CASSVAPSSYNEQFF
TRBV24-1,15,CATSDSTGPSYEQYF
TRBV5-8,16,CASSPGTRQHTGELFF
TRBV2,16,CASTERGGRNTGELFF
TRBV21-1,15,CASSNLDTEPGEQYF
TRBV27,15,CASSPRGRRTYEQYF
TRBV29-1,12,CSVLRPSEDYTF
TRBV28,16,CASSRGTEALGSPLHF
TRBV27,13,CASRPLQTYEQYF
TRBV29-1,14,CSVSRPQSNEKLFF
TRBV5-1,16,CASSLAQGIMNTEAFF
TRBV7-3,14,CASSFSGGGDTQYF
TRBV7-3,16,CASSEQGASNTGELFF
TRBV11-2,15,CASSPQWDRRETQYF
TRBV12-5,17,CASGLSQTSGGADTQYF
TRBV24-1,14,CATSIRGPSYGYTF
TRBV5-6,13,CASSGGQRETQYF
TRBV11-2,15,CASSLRSRGDPGYTF
TRBV30,16,CAWNVPGGLAYNEQFF
TRBV19,13,CASSIASNSEAFF
TRBV11-2,16,CASSPIRRGRRNEQFF
TRBV5-1,14,CASSLETGVYGYTF
TRBV28,16,CASSLVSGATNTEAFF